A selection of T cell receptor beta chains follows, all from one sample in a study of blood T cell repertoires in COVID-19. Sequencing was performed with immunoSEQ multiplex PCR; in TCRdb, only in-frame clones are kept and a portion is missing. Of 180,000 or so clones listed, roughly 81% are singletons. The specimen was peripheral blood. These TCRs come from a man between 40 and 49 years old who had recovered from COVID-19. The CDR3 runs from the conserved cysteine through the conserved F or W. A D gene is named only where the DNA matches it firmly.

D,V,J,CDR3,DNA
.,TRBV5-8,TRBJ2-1,CASSWRHNEQFF,TGTGCCAGCAGCTGGCGGCACAATGAGCAGTTCTTC
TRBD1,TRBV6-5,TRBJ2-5,CASSRQGPGETQYF,TGTGCCAGCAGTCGACAGGGTCCTGGGGAGACCCAGTACTTC
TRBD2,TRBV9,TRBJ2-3,CASSVGTSGSSDTQYF,TGTGCCAGCAGCGTGGGGACTAGCGGGAGCTCAGATACGCAGTATTTT
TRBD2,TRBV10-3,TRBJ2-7,CAISVAGGPYEQYF,TGTGCCATCAGTGTAGCGGGAGGGCCCTACGAGCAGTACTTC
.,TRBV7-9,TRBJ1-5,CASSFSYSNQPQHF,TGTGCCAGCAGCTTTTCTTATAGCAATCAGCCCCAGCATTTT
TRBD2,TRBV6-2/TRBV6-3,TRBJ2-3,CASSYGPGGGTDTQYF,TGTGCCAGCAGTTACGGTCCGGGAGGGGGCACAGATACGCAGTATTTT
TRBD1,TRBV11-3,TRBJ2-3,CASSRTGDSADTQYF,TGTGCCAGCAGCCGGACAGGGGATTCCGCAGATACGCAGTATTTT
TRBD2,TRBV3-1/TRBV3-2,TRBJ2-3,CASSQAVAGVRDTQYF,TGTGCCAGCAGCCAAGCCGTAGCGGGAGTGCGAGATACGCAGTATTTT
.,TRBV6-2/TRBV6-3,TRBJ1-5,CASSDRGGRSNQPQHF,TGTGCCAGCAGTGACCGGGGGGGTCGTAGCAATCAGCCCCAGCATTTT
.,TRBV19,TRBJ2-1,CASSIGKRINEQFF,TGTGCCAGTAGTATCGGGAAAAGGATCAATGAGCAGTTCTTC
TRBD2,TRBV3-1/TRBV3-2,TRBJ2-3,CASSPTSGSTDTQYF,TGTGCCAGCAGCCCAACTAGCGGAAGCACAGATACGCAGTATTTT
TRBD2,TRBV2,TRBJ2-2,CASRYGTTTGELFF,TGTGCCAGCAGATACGGGACTACGACCGGGGAGCTGTTTTTT
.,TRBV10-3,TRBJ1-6,CAISGEGSNSPLHF,TGTGCCATCAGTGGGGAGGGCTCTAATTCACCCCTCCACTTT
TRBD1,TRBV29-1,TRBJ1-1,CSVRGQGSLVNTEAFF,TGCAGCGTCCGGGGACAGGGGTCTTTGGTGAACACTGAAGCTTTCTTT
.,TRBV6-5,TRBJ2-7,CASSQGGHPLYEQYF,TGTGCCAGCAGCCAGGGGGGACACCCCCTCTACGAGCAGTACTTC